This is a list of T cell receptor beta chains from one sample in a study of blood T cell repertoires in COVID-19. Clones were sequenced by immunoSEQ multiplex PCR, and TCRdb holds only the in-frame ones, with some missing. Of more than 250,000 clones listed, approximately 86% were seen once; the top ten hold around 0.7%. The sequenced material came from peripheral blood. Receptors were obtained from a human donor in a cohort sampled during active COVID-19. CDR3s include the opening cysteine and the closing phenylalanine or tryptophan. Each record gives: CDR3 length, V gene, clone size, J gene, D gene, CDR3 DNA, CDR3 protein. A D gene is named only where the DNA matches it firmly. Clone size is stated in some rows and not others, as once, few, many or a class when expanded.

>19|TRBV27|NA|TRBJ2-7|TRBD1
TGTGCCAGCAACCATAATATGGGTAGGGGACAGGGCGCAACCTACGAGCAGTACTTC
CASNHNMGRGQGATYEQYF
>13|TRBV6-5|NA|TRBJ2-1|NA
TGTGCCAGCAGTTACCGGGAATACAATGAGCAGTTCTTC
CASSYREYNEQFF
>15|TRBV6-2/TRBV6-3|NA|TRBJ1-2|TRBD1
TGTGCCAGCAGTCTGGCCCGGACAGGGATATTAGTCTACACCTTC
CASSLARTGILVYTF
>15|TRBV6-2/TRBV6-3|NA|TRBJ2-7|TRBD1
TGTGCCAGCAGTTACCGACAGGGTTCAACCTACGAGCAGTACTTC
CASSYRQGSTYEQYF
>13|TRBV19|NA|TRBJ1-3|NA
TGTGCCAGTAGCCTCCTCTCTGGAAACACCATATATTTT
CASSLLSGNTIYF
>14|TRBV28|NA|TRBJ2-7|NA
TGTGCCAGCACCGGACAGAGTAGTACCTACGAGCAGTACTTC
CASTGQSSTYEQYF
>14|TRBV28|NA|TRBJ1-2|TRBD1
TGTGCCAGCAGTTCCGCGGGACAGGGAGATGGCTACACCTTC
CASSSAGQGDGYTF
>14|TRBV27|NA|TRBJ2-7|NA
TGTGCCAGCAGTTTGACTTCGGGAATCTACGAGCAGTACTTC
CASSLTSGIYEQYF
>17|TRBV5-4|NA|TRBJ1-1|NA
TGTGCCAGCAGCTTCGTCTTAAGTAGCCGAGATGACACTGAAGCTTTCTTT
CASSFVLSSRDDTEAFF
>15|TRBV9|NA|TRBJ2-3|NA
TGTGCCAGCAGCGTAGCGGGAGTAGAGGAGGATACGCAGTATTTT
CASSVAGVEEDTQYF
>16|TRBV3-1/TRBV3-2|NA|TRBJ2-7|TRBD2
TGTGCCAGCAGCCATTCTGGGCTAGCGGGTGGGGGCGAGCAGTACTTC
CASSHSGLAGGGEQYF
>15|TRBV11-2|NA|TRBJ1-2|TRBD1
TGTGCCAGCAGCGTAACGTCAGGGGGCGGTCATGGCTACACCTTC
CASSVTSGGGHGYTF
>16|TRBV5-1|NA|TRBJ1-6|NA
TGCGCCAGCAGCTTGGGAACAATCCGCTATAATTCACCCCTCCACTTT
CASSLGTIRYNSPLHF
>14|TRBV7-2|NA|TRBJ1-2|NA
TGTGCCAGCAGCCTGGCCGCTGCTAACTATGGCTACACCTTC
CASSLAAANYGYTF
>15|TRBV19|NA|TRBJ1-2|TRBD1
TGTGCCAGTAGGGACCCGGGACAGGGGACCTATGGCTACACCTTC
CASRDPGQGTYGYTF
>13|TRBV27|NA|TRBJ1-1|NA
TGTGCCAGCAGTTTACACTCTAACACTGAAGCTTTCTTT
CASSLHSNTEAFF
>14|TRBV27|NA|TRBJ2-7|TRBD2
TGTGCCAGCAGTTTTGGGACTAGTTCCTACGAGCAGTACTTC
CASSFGTSSYEQYF
>15|TRBV13|NA|TRBJ2-7|TRBD2
TGTGCCAGCAGCCGTGAGGGACTAATGGGCTACGAGCAGTACTTC
CASSREGLMGYEQYF
>13|TRBV7-9|once|TRBJ2-7|NA
TGTGCCAGCAGGAGGGGGAGCTCCTACGAGCAGTACTTC
CASRRGSSYEQYF
>13|TRBV7-9|NA|TRBJ2-7|TRBD2
TGTGCCAGCAGGGGGACTAGCGGGAATGTGCAGTACTTC
CASRGTSGNVQYF
>13|TRBV29-1|NA|TRBJ1-1|NA
TGCAGCGCCCTATTACAGGGCGGCACTGAAGCTTTCTTT
CSALLQGGTEAFF
>13|TRBV28|NA|TRBJ1-6|NA
TGTGCCAGCATCCCCAGGAGGAATTCACCCCTCCACTTT
CASIPRRNSPLHF
>13|TRBV27|NA|TRBJ1-4|NA
TGTGCCAGCAGTTTAGGCAGGAGGGAAAAACTGTTTTTT
CASSLGRREKLFF
>15|TRBV7-2|NA|TRBJ2-1|TRBD2
TGTGCCAGCAGACCCAGACTAGCGGGTTACAATGAGCAGTTCTTC
CASRPRLAGYNEQFF